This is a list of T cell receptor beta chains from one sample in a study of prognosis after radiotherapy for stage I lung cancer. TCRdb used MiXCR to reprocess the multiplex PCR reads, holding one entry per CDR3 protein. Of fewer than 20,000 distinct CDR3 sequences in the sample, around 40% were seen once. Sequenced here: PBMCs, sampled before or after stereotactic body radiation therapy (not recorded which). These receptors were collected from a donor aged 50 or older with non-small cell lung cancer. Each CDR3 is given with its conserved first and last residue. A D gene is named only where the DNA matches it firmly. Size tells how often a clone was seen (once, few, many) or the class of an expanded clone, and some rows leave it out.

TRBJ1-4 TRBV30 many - TGTGCCTGGAGTGCCCGAAGGGGTGCCGGGGCTAATGAAAAACTGTTTTTT CAWSARRGAGANEKLFF
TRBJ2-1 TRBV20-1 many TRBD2 TGCAGTGCTCTGTCTAGCGGGGGGGCGGACAATGAGCAGTTCTTC CSALSSGGADNEQFF
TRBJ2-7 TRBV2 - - TGTGCCAGCAGTGCACCTCCCCCTAAGAGCTACGAGCAGTACTTC CASSAPPPKSYEQYF
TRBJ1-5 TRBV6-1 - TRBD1 TGTGCCAGCAGTAGTGGACAGGGGAATCAGCCCCAGCATTTT CASSSGQGNQPQHF
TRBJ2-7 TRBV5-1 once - TGCGCCAGCAACCTCGACAGCCTTAGATCATACGAGCAGTACTTC CASNLDSLRSYEQYF
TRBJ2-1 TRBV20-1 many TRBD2 TGCAGTGCTCGGGGACTAGCGCATGAGCAGTTCTTC CSARGLAHEQFF
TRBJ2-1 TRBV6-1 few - TGTGCCAGCAGTGTACACGGTGGCTACAATGAGCAGTTCTTC CASSVHGGYNEQFF
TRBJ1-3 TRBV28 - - TGTGCCAGCAGAACTACTGGAAACACCATATATTTT CASRTTGNTIYF
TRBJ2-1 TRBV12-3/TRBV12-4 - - TGTGCCAGCAGTGCCCCTAGCGTAAATGAGCAGTTCTTC CASSAPSVNEQFF
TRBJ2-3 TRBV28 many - TGTGCCAGCAGTTTCGACTGGACGGTTCGGAATACGCAGTATTTT CASSFDWTVRNTQYF
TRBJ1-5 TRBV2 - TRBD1 TGTGCCAGCAGGAGCGGGACAGCCGGGAATCAGCCCCAGCATTTT CASRSGTAGNQPQHF
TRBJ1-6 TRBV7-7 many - TGTGCTAGCAGCCCCCGCCATAATTCACCCCTCCACTTT CASSPRHNSPLHF
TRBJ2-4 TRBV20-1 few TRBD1 TGCAGTGCCCTCCGAACAGGGGTGGTCAAAAACATTCAGTACTTC CSALRTGVVKNIQYF
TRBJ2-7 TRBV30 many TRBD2 TGTGCCTGGAGTTATGGCAACGGACTAGCGGGAGTGACCTACGAGCAGTACTTC CAWSYGNGLAGVTYEQYF
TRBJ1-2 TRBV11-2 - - TGTGCCAGCAGCTTAGGGGAAGGGAGTTATGGCTACACCTTC CASSLGEGSYGYTF
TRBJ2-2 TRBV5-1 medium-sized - TGCGCCAGCAGCTTGGTTAGGGGCCGTAACACCGGGGAGCTGTTTTTT CASSLVRGRNTGELFF
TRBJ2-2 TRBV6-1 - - TGTGCCAGCAGTGGACGGGCCCTCACCTGGGAGCTGTTTTTT CASSGRALTWELFF
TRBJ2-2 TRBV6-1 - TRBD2 TGTGCCAGCATCCTAGGACTAGCCCGGACCTGGGAGCTGTTTTTT CASILGLARTWELFF
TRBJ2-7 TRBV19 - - TGTGCCAGTAGTATACTGAGGGAGGGGGTTCACGAGCAGTACTTC CASSILREGVHEQYF
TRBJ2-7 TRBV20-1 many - TGCAGTGCTAGAGATCCAGCGTCCTCCTACGAGCAGTACTTC CSARDPASSYEQYF
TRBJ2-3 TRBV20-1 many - TGCAGTGCCCCCTTACTAGTTTATCTCACAGATACGCAGTATTTT CSAPLLVYLTDTQYF
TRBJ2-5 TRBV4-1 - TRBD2 TGCGCCAGCAGCCAAGTTAGGACTAGCGGACAAGAGACCCAGTACTTC CASSQVRTSGQETQYF
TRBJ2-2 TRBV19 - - TGTGCCTCTGGCAGGGGTTCGTTTGGCGGGGAGCTGTTTTTT CASGRGSFGGELFF
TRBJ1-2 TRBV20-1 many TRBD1 TGCAGTGCTAGAGACGAACTGGGGGGACAGGGGGTTGGCTACACCTTC CSARDELGGQGVGYTF
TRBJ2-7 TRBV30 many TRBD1 TGTGCCTGGAGTGTAAAAACAGGACAGGGCTACGAGCAGTACTTC CAWSVKTGQGYEQYF
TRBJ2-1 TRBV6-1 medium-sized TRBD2 TGTGCCAGCAGCTCTCGCGGGAGCTCCTACAATGAGCAGTTCTTC CASSSRGSSYNEQFF
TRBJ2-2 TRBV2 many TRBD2 TGTGCCAGCAGTGTTAGGAGCGGGGGAGAAACCGGGGAGCTGTTTTTT CASSVRSGGETGELFF
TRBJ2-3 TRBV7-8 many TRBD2 TGTGCCAGCAGCCCATTAGATCTTCGGGGGGGTACGCAGTATTTT CASSPLDLRGGTQYF
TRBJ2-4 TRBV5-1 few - TGCGCCAGCAGCCCCACGCTCGTGGAAAACATTCAGTACTTC CASSPTLVENIQYF
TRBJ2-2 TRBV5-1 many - TGCGCCAGCAGCTTGGTCCTTGTTACCAGCGGGGAGCTGTTTTTT CASSLVLVTSGELFF
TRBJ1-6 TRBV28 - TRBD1 TGTGCCAGCAGTTTCAGGGGGGATAGCTCACCCCTCCACTTT CASSFRGDSSPLHF
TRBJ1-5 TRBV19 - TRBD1 TGTGCCAGTAGCCCCGACAGGGTTCAGCCCCAGCATTTT CASSPDRVQPQHF
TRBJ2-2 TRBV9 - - TGTGCCAGCAGCGTATATGGGGGGGGGCGATCGGGCACCGGGGAGCTGTTTTTT CASSVYGGGRSGTGELFF
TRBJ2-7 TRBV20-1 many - TGCAGTGCTAGAGAGTCCGTCTCCTACGAGCAGTACTTC CSARESVSYEQYF
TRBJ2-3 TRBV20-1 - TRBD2 TGCAGTGCCGAGACTAGCGGGAGGGATAGGCCAGATACGCAGTGTTTT CSAETSGRDRPDTQCF
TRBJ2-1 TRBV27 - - TGTGCCAGCAGTTTGGGTCAGAGGGTAGGGCAGTTCTTC CASSLGQRVGQFF
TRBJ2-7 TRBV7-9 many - TGTGCCAGCAGCTTAGGCGGGGTGAGCTACGAGCAGTACTTC CASSLGGVSYEQYF